A single sample gave rise to the 12 T cell receptor beta chains below, sequenced in a study of human T cells and chemical hapten exposure. Documented time point: patch test 1, 2 weeks after DPC sensitization. The treatment denotes: therapeutic diphenylcyclopropenone sensitization with weekly scalp DPC. TCRdb processed the RACE reads anew with MiXCR; each CDR3 protein has one entry. This sample has about 380,000 distinct CDR3 sequences, with roughly 5% found just once. The material was whole blood, obtained in connection with sensitization to the hapten diphenylcyclopropenone (DPC). Every receptor here comes from a woman aged 45-65 years with alopecia areata. Some clones in this sample may be carry-over from other donors' samples.

The sample holds many counts of this clonotype. The chain employs TRBV5-1 and TRBJ2-7, with D possibly matching TRBD1 (6 bases). The CDR3 runs to 16 residues. V was shortened by 1 base and J by 5 bases, with 19 bases between the two germline ends. Germline CDR1 SGHRS, CDR2 YFSETQ. CDR3 in DNA: TGCGCCAGCAGCTTGACGGCAGGGGAGATTGGAGACGAGCAGTACTTC. Encoded protein: CASSLTAGEIGDEQYF.

This clonotype has a count of ten or more. V gene TRBV11-2 combines with J gene TRBJ1-1; D is unresolved. CDR1 and CDR2 (germline): SGHAT, FQNNGV. Trimming left V 1 base short and J 2 bases short, with 5 bases between. The CDR3 extends over 13 amino acids. The CDR3 protein is CASSLGINTEAFF. DNA of the CDR3: TGTGCCAGCAGCTTAGGGATTAACACTGAAGCTTTCTTT. Full variable domain (missing parts from reference TRBV11-2 and TRBJ1-1): EAGVAQSPRYKIIEKRQSVAFWCNPISGHATLYWYQQILGQGPKLLIQFQNNGVVDDSQLPKDRFSAERLKGVDSTLKIQPAKLEDSAVYLCASSLGINTEAFFGQGTRLTVV.

This clonotype was seen at least ten times. This chain joins TRBV29-1 and TRBJ2-5, with unresolved D. The ends were cut back, 0 bases at V and 0 bases at J, with 5 bases in the middle. Germline V gene sequence: CDR1 SQVTM, CDR2 ANQGSEA. The CDR3 loop spans 13 amino acids. CDR3 in DNA: TGCAGCGTTGAAGATCAGAACCAAGAGACCCAGTACTTC. Translating it yields CSVEDQNQETQYF.

This clonotype was seen at least ten times. V usage is TRBV5-6 and J usage is TRBJ1-1; the match to TRBD1 covers 12 bases. Germline CDR1 SGHDT, CDR2 YYEEEE. Unmatched junction bases numbered 2, after V lost 4 bases and J lost 1 base. This CDR3 is built from 15 residues. The CDR3 sequence: CASSLGQGANTEAFF. The CDR3 DNA reads as TGTGCCAGCAGCCTGGGACAGGGGGCGAACACTGAAGCTTTCTTT.

This clonotype appeared a few times. The gene calls are TRBV12-3 or TRBV12-4 and TRBJ2-7, with 7 nucleotides matching TRBD2. J was trimmed by 2 bases and V by 4 bases; bases with no gene match: 5. The CDR3 extends over 14 amino acids. DNA for the CDR3: TGTGCCAGCAGTTGGTCTAGCGGACCCTACGAGCAGTACTTC. The encoded protein is CASSWSSGPYEQYF.

This clonotype was picked up many times. The chain carries TRBV6-1 and TRBJ1-1, with 9 bases that match TRBD1. Trimming at V came to 6 bases and at J to 4 bases, leaving 6 bases not matched to a gene. The CDR3 has 14 amino acids. Germline lookup yields CDR1 MNHNS and CDR2 SASEGT. CDR3 coding DNA: TGTGCCAGCAGAGGGACAGGGACGTCCACTGAAGCTTTCTTT. It specifies CASRGTGTSTEAFF.

The table lists this clonotype with many counts. J is TRBJ1-1 and V is TRBV28; possibly TRBD1 for D (5 bases). The CDR3 consists of 15 residues. Germline lookup yields CDR1 MDHEN and CDR2 SYDVKM. V lost 2 bases, J lost 4 bases, and 14 bases lay in between. The CDR3 is CASSLRRGVGTEAFF. The DNA of the CDR3 is TGTGCCAGCAGTTTAAGGCGGGGGGTAGGCACTGAAGCTTTCTTT.

This clonotype was detected many times. This chain connects TRBV20-1 to TRBJ2-1; 7 positions match TRBD1. J gave up 1 base and V 6 bases, and 6 bases lay outside the gene matches. Germline CDR1 DFQATT, CDR2 SNEGSKA (reference sequence). The CDR3 spans 14 residues. The CDR3 DNA is TGCAGTGCAAAAGGGGGCCTTTCCTACAATGAGCAGTTCTTC. Protein sequence: CSAKGGLSYNEQFF.

The table lists this clonotype with many counts. The CDR3 nucleotides are TGTGCCAGCAGCTCCCGGGACAGAACCTACGAGCAGTACTTC. Encoded protein: CASSSRDRTYEQYF. This chain connects TRBV9 to TRBJ2-7; TRBD1 agrees at 7 bases. CDR1 and CDR2 (germline): SGDLS, YYNGEE. The CDR3 consists of 14 residues. The junction had 6 bases not matched to a gene; V was cut back by 4 bases and J by 2 bases.

This clonotype was counted ten times or more. The rearrangement joins TRBV2 to TRBJ2-3, with D tentatively TRBD1 (5 bases). CDR1 and CDR2 (germline): SNHLY, FYNNEI. This CDR3 comprises 12 residues. The V end was cut by 2 bases, the J end by 6 bases, with 6 bases between. The CDR3: CASSEQGDTQYF. The DNA of the CDR3 is TGTGCCAGCAGTGAACAGGGTGATACGCAGTATTTT.

V gene TRBV29-1 combines with J gene TRBJ2-3; 7 nucleotides align to TRBD2. Trimming at V came to 8 bases and at J to 6 bases, leaving 8 bases not matched to a gene. This CDR3 comprises 12 residues. Germline-derived CDR1 and CDR2 are SQVTM and ANQGSEA. CDR3 coding DNA: TGCAGCTTAAGCCGGGGGGTGGATACGCAGTATTTT. Amino acids: CSLSRGVDTQYF.

In this sample, this clonotype turned up many times. The chain couples TRBV12-3 or TRBV12-4 to TRBJ2-7; a weak D match, TRBD1 (6 bases). V lost 5 bases and J lost 3, with 17 bases in between. This CDR3 comprises 15 residues. CDR3 coding DNA: TGTGCCAGCAGTCCCGGTAGAGGGGGTTACTACGAGCAGTACTTC. Its protein product is CASSPGRGGYYEQYF.